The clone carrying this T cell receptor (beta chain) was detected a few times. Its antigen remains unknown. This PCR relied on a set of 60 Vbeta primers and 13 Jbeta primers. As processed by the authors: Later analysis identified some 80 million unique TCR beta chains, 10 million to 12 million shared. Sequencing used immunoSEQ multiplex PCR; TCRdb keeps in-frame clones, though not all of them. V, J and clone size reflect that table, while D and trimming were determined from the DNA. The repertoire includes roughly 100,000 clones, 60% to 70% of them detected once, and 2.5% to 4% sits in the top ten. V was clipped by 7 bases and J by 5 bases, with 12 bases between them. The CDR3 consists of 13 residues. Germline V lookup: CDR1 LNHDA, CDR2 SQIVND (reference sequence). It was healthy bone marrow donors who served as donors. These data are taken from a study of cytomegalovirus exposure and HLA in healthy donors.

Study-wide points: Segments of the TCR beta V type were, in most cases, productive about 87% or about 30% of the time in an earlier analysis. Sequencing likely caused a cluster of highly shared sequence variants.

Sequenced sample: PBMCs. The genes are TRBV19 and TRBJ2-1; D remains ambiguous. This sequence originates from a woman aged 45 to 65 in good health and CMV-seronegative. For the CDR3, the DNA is TGTGCCAGTACTAATGTCAATAACAATGAGCAGTTCTTC. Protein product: CASTNVNNNEQFF.